Listed below are T cell receptor beta chains from one sample, sequenced in a study of regulatory T cells in long-lasting Graves disease. TCRdb called the multiplex PCR reads again in MiXCR, with one record for every CDR3 protein. The sample has around 320,000 distinct CDR3 sequences, over 15% seen once. These records were also assigned to another study, of T cells in Graves' hyperthyroidism and ophthalmopathy.

This sample comprised peripheral blood mononuclear cells (PBMCs), obtained at new diagnosis, from a patient treated with antithyroid drugs. The source is a middle-aged man with Graves disease. Both conserved end residues are part of each CDR3. The D gene is left open where the match is weak. Size is stated for part of the rows, as once, few or many counts, or as a class when the clone is expanded.

J gene: TRBJ2-3; clone size: many; D gene: NA; V gene: TRBV11-3; CDR3 protein: CASRRFGTRTDTQYF; CDR3 DNA: TGTGCCAGCCGACGATTTGGGACTCGCACAGATACGCAGTATTTT
J gene: TRBJ2-1; clone size: few; D gene: TRBD1; V gene: TRBV7-2; CDR3 protein: CASSLAFLGQGYNEQFF; CDR3 DNA: TGTGCCAGCAGCTTAGCCTTCTTGGGACAGGGCTACAATGAGCAGTTCTTC
J gene: TRBJ2-1; clone size: NA; D gene: TRBD1; V gene: TRBV27; CDR3 protein: CASSRRDRVWQFF; CDR3 DNA: TGTGCCAGCAGTCGGCGGGACAGGGTATGGCAGTTCTTC
J gene: TRBJ2-1; clone size: many; D gene: TRBD2; V gene: TRBV30; CDR3 protein: CAWSLSGGFGEQFF; CDR3 DNA: TGTGCCTGGAGCCTTAGCGGGGGATTCGGTGAGCAGTTCTTC
J gene: TRBJ1-4; clone size: once; D gene: NA; V gene: TRBV14; CDR3 protein: CASSQDLYEKLFF; CDR3 DNA: TGTGCCAGCAGCCAAGATCTTTATGAAAAACTGTTTTTT
J gene: TRBJ2-7; clone size: many; D gene: NA; V gene: TRBV6-1; CDR3 protein: CASSEGSAYYEQYF; CDR3 DNA: TGTGCCAGCAGTGAAGGTAGTGCTTATTACGAGCAGTACTTC
J gene: TRBJ2-1; clone size: many; D gene: NA; V gene: TRBV11-3; CDR3 protein: CASSSRRGRGRFNEQFF; CDR3 DNA: TGTGCCAGCAGCTCCCGACGGGGGCGGGGTAGGTTCAATGAGCAGTTCTTC
J gene: TRBJ1-4; clone size: many; D gene: TRBD1; V gene: TRBV28; CDR3 protein: CASSPGGPNEKLFF; CDR3 DNA: TGTGCCAGCAGTCCAGGGGGCCCCAATGAAAAACTGTTTTTT
J gene: TRBJ1-1; clone size: many; D gene: NA; V gene: TRBV7-8; CDR3 protein: CASSLGGRALNTEAFF; CDR3 DNA: TGTGCCAGCAGCTTAGGAGGCAGGGCCCTGAACACTGAAGCTTTCTTT
J gene: TRBJ1-2; clone size: few; D gene: TRBD1; V gene: TRBV6-1; CDR3 protein: CASRANTGAYGYTF; CDR3 DNA: TGTGCCAGCAGGGCAAATACAGGGGCCTATGGCTACACCTTC
J gene: TRBJ1-4; clone size: NA; D gene: NA; V gene: TRBV4-2; CDR3 protein: CASSQDLQGGGNEKLFF; CDR3 DNA: TGTGCCAGCAGCCAAGACTTACAGGGCGGGGGGAATGAAAAACTGTTTTTT
J gene: TRBJ2-3; clone size: many; D gene: NA; V gene: TRBV2; CDR3 protein: CASGGPAIGGPDTQYF; CDR3 DNA: TGTGCCAGCGGGGGACCGGCTATAGGAGGTCCAGATACGCAGTATTTT
J gene: TRBJ2-3; clone size: many; D gene: TRBD2; V gene: TRBV11-2; CDR3 protein: CASSLVGTSGGVIKDTQYF; CDR3 DNA: TGTGCCAGCAGCTTAGTAGGGACTAGCGGGGGGGTGATAAAAGATACGCAGTATTTT
J gene: TRBJ2-7; clone size: NA; D gene: TRBD1; V gene: TRBV9; CDR3 protein: CASSVGQGREQYF; CDR3 DNA: TGTGCCAGCAGCGTAGGACAGGGTAGAGAGCAGTACTTC